This TCR beta chain was identified in a study of blood T cell repertoires in COVID-19 (dated by TCRdb to 2020 to 2021). About the full investigation: The collaborator samples originated in the United States, Italy and Spain and spanned the acute and convalescent phases of COVID-19. The prospective study material was composed of cDNA or gDNA derived from T cells, B-cell-depleted T cells, or PBMCs. Subjects who had been exposed to COVID-19, were actively infected with it, or had recovered from it provided the deeply sampled blood TCRbeta repertoires that made up the dataset. The repertoires were released in a freely available public database intended as a resource for research on the immune response to SARS-CoV-2. Samples came from the ongoing ImmuneRACE study (first 160 participants) plus 1,254 subjects from 6 global collaborators. A de-identified subject ID, COVID-19 status, age in years and sex were almost always included in the sample metadata. Where available, HLA class I and class II types were taken from metadata supplied by the sample provider and were not determined by assay-based typing.

Study-wide findings and limitations: The quantity of clinical and demographic metadata differed by source and by participant and was supplied without curation.

The cysteine opens and the phenylalanine closes a CDR3 of 18 amino acids. The entry retains the CDR3 DNA only, 54 bases that are in frame from base 1. From V the trimming removes 1 base and from J it removes 2 bases, while the gene matches leave 7 bases of the junction unaccounted for. CDR1 and CDR2, looked up from the germline V gene, are KGHDR and SFDVKD. Collaborating institutions collected whole blood in K2EDTA tubes following their own protocols. For TCRbeta analysis, collaborator samples were shipped as frozen whole blood, as isolated PBMCs, or as DNA extracted from either sample type. The immunoSEQ Assay, a bias-controlled multiplex PCR, was used to amplify TCRbeta CDR3 regions from genomic DNA. The source study handled its data this way. The number of nucleated cells in each sample was estimated from the amplification of reference gene primers within the assay. To quantify the absolute abundance of each unique TCRbeta CDR3 rearrangement, sequence reads were collapsed and filtered. For each sample, productive Simpson clonality was calculated as the square root of Simpson's diversity index across productive rearrangements. TCRdb stores this immuneACCESS table with in-frame sequences only. Part of the clones is absent; in the studies checked, under half of the shortfall reflects unresolved V genes, and no reason is known for the rest. D and trimming come from the DNA, and the V and J calls and clone size come from that table. In this sample the table shows 150,000 to 200,000 clones, over 70% of which occur a single time. The ten biggest clones cover approximately 2.6% of the sample.

Of note for this clone: What antigen it recognizes has not been identified. The input lacks base qualities; no much larger clone sits a single base away.

The sequence was collected from a man between 65 and 79 years old with acute or convalescent COVID-19. Material: peripheral blood. The V and J segments used are TRBV24-1 and TRBJ2-2; TRBD1 lines up with 9 middle nucleotides. Read as DNA, the sequence is TGTGCCACCAGTGATTTAGGGACAGGGCGGACAAACACCGGGGAGCTGTTTTTT. It encodes CATSDLGTGRTNTGELFF.